This T cell receptor beta chain was profiled in a study of blood T cell repertoires in COVID-19. Study in general: Sites across the United States, Italy and Spain contributed samples from acute and convalescent COVID-19.

Sequenced by immunoSEQ multiplex PCR; TCRdb stores in-frame clones only, minus some. The table lists around 180,000 clones, 75% to 90% of them singletons. CDR3 length: 15 residues. Trimming cost V 0 bases and J 3 bases, with 10 bases left between them. Germline values: CDR1 SGDLS, CDR2 YYNGEE. Each participant's cohort was designated according to participant-reported clinical history. Material for sequencing was PBMCs or T cells enriched from blood (not recorded which). This rearrangement joins TRBV9 to TRBJ1-5, with D perhaps TRBD1 (5 bases). This receptor was identified in a middle-aged woman with acute COVID-19. CDR3 nucleotides: TGTGCCAGCAGCGTAGGTACAGGTTTCAATCAGCCCCAGCATTTT. Protein sequence: CASSVGTGFNQPQHF.